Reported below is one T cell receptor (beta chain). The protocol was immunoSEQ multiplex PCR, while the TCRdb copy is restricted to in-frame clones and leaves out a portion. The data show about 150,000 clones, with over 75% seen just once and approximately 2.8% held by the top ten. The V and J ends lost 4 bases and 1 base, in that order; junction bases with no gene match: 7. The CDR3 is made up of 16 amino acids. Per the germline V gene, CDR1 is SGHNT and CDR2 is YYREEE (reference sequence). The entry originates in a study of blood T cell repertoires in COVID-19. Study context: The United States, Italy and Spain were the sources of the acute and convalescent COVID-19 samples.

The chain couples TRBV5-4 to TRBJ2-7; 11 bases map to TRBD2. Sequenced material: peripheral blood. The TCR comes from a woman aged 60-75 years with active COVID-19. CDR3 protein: CASSNPGTSGSYEQYF. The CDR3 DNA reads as TGTGCCAGCAGCAACCCCGGGACTAGCGGATCCTACGAGCAGTACTTC.